These 12 T cell receptor beta chains were sequenced from one sample in a study of response to subunit inactivated influenza vaccine. TCRdb re-analysed the RT-PCR reads in MiXCR, keeping a single row per CDR3 protein. The data hold roughly 570,000 distinct CDR3 sequences, with over 10% observed a single time. This sample comprised PBMCs from blood, obtained around seven weeks after vaccination. The source of these receptors is a man aged 45-60 years who received an inactivated influenza vaccine.

The chain uses TRBV9 and TRBJ2-3; the D gene is possibly TRBD2 (6 bases). V was cut by 5 bases and J by 2 bases, with 12 bases left in between. CDR1 is SGDLS and CDR2 is YYNGEE in the germline V gene. This CDR3 has 14 amino acids. The CDR3 spells CASSEGLATDTQYF. In DNA, the CDR3 is TGTGCCAGCAGTGAGGGACTGGCCACAGATACGCAGTATTTT.

This clonotype was seen many times. The V gene is TRBV29-1, the J gene TRBJ2-6; the D is unclear. Germline assignment: CDR1 SQVTM and CDR2 ANQGSEA. The CDR3 extends over 12 amino acids. V lost 7 bases, J lost 0 bases, and 4 bases lay in between. The CDR3 is CSAFSGANVLTF. The CDR3 nucleotides read TGCAGCGCGTTCTCTGGGGCCAACGTCCTGACTTTC.

At least ten counts were recorded for this clonotype. The V call is TRBV7-2, the J call TRBJ1-6; no reliable D call. CDR1 is SGHTA and CDR2 is FQGNSA in the germline V gene. Trimming stripped 0 bases from V and 7 bases from J, with 4 bases between. The CDR3 is made up of 13 amino acids. In DNA, the CDR3 is TGTGCCAGCAGCTTAGCGATCAATTCACCCCTCCACTTT. This sequence encodes CASSLAINSPLHF.

This clonotype has just a few counts. This chain links TRBV12-3 or TRBV12-4 with TRBJ1-1; D gene unclear. Trimming took 8 bases from V and 1 from J, leaving 5 bases between them. The CDR3 covers 11 residues. The CDR3 DNA reads as TGTGCCAGCCAGAAGAACACTGAAGCTTTCTTT. The encoded protein is CASQKNTEAFF.

The rearrangement links TRBV20-1 to TRBJ2-5, with 10 bases identical to TRBD1. Trimming removed 0 bases from V and 10 bases from J; junction bases left unmatched: 14. This CDR3 region has 16 residues. The germline V gene encodes CDR1 DFQATT and CDR2 SNEGSKA (reference sequence). The CDR3 DNA sequence: TGCAGTGCTAGAGAGCAGGAGGGACAGGGGATAGGGATCCAGTACTTC. It is translated as CSAREQEGQGIGIQYF.

This clonotype was recorded a few times. The chain employs TRBV6-5 and TRBJ1-6; D unclear. V was pared by 2 bases and J by 5 bases, with 10 bases between. There are 15 residues in the CDR3. From germline, CDR1 is MNHEY and CDR2 SVGAGI. The chain's CDR3 is CASSYTAPNNSPLHF. The CDR3 nucleotides are TGTGCCAGCAGTTACACGGCGCCAAATAATTCACCCCTCCACTTT.

The chain is built from TRBV10-3 and TRBJ1-6; no clear D. Trimming pared 3 bases from V and 8 bases from J, leaving 5 bases between. The CDR3 runs 12 residues. Germline V CDR1 and CDR2: ENHRY, SYGVKD. The chain's CDR3 is CAISDNDSPLHF. CDR3 nucleotide sequence: TGTGCCATCAGTGACAACGATTCACCCCTCCACTTT.

V is TRBV4-1 and J is TRBJ2-2; D may be TRBD2 (5 bases). Trimming pared 1 base from V and 8 bases from J, leaving 14 bases between. This CDR3 is built from 15 residues. In germline, CDR1 is MGHRA, CDR2 YSYEKL. The chain's CDR3 is CASSQVPGNWGELFF. The DNA for the CDR3 is TGCGCCAGCAGCCAAGTTCCGGGGAATTGGGGGGAGCTGTTTTTT.

This clonotype was detected ten times or more. V gene TRBV20-1 combines with J gene TRBJ2-7; 7 positions agree with TRBD1. Trimming at V came to 3 bases and at J to 4 bases, leaving 6 bases not matched to a gene. This CDR3 spans 13 amino acids. From germline, CDR1 is DFQATT and CDR2 SNEGSKA (reference sequence). CDR3 in amino acids: CSASRDSFYEQYF. The CDR3 DNA sequence: TGCAGTGCTAGCCGGGACAGCTTTTACGAGCAGTACTTC.

This chain connects TRBV7-9 to TRBJ2-5; 9 nucleotides line up with TRBD2. Germline V lookup: CDR1 SEHNR, CDR2 FQNEAQ (reference sequence). CDR3 length: 14 amino acids. The J segment lost 5 bases and the V segment lost 5 bases, leaving 6 bases of the junction unmatched. The CDR3, as DNA: TGTGCCAGCAGCATGTCTAGCGGGGTGGAGACCCAGTACTTC. Its protein is CASSMSSGVETQYF. The full variable domain, rest sourced from reference TRBV7-9 and TRBJ2-5, is DTGVSQNPRHKITKRGQNVTFRCDPISEHNRLYWYRQTLGQGPEFLTYFQNEAQLEKSRLLSDRFSAERPKGSFSTLEIQRTEQGDSAMYLCASSMSSGVETQYFGPGTRLLVL.

This clonotype occurred a few times. The V call is TRBV30, the J call TRBJ2-7; no clear D. V was shortened by 2 bases and J by 5 bases, with 13 bases between the two germline ends. The CDR3 is made up of 13 amino acids. Per germline, CDR1 GTSNPN and CDR2 SVGIG (reference sequence). The chain's CDR3 is CAWSRGLAHEQYF. In DNA form, the CDR3 reads TGTGCCTGGAGTCGAGGCTTGGCCCACGAGCAGTACTTC.

This clonotype has more than one count but fewer than ten. V and J are TRBV5-1 and TRBJ2-3, with D uncertain. V dropped 4 bases and J dropped 0 bases, with 15 bases sitting between them. The CDR3 spans 16 residues. CDR1 and CDR2 from the germline V gene are SGHRS and YFSETQ. The DNA for the CDR3 is TGCGCCAGCAGCGGAATCTCAGGAACTAGCACAGATACGCAGTATTTT. Protein sequence: CASSGISGTSTDTQYF.